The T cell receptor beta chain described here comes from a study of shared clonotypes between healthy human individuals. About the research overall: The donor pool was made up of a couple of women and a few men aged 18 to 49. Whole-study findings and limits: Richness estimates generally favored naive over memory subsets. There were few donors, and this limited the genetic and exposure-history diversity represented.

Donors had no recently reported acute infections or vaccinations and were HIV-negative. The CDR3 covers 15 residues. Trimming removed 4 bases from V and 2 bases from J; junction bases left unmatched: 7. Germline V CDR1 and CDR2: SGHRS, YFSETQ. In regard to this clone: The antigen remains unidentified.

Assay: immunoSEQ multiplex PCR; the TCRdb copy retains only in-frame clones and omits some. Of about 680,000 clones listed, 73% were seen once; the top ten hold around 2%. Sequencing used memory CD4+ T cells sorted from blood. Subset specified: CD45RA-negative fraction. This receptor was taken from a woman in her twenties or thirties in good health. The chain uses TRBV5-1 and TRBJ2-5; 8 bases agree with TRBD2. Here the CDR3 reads CASSPQTSGQETQYF. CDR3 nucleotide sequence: TGCGCCAGCAGCCCGCAAACTAGCGGACAAGAGACCCAGTACTTC.